This TCR beta chain was identified in a study of glioma-infiltrating T cells after dendritic cell vaccination (dated by TCRdb to 2016 to 2017). Concerning the study at large: Of the approximately 15 glioblastoma patients in the cohort, all drawn from Phase I and II dendritic cell vaccination trials, 9 were newly diagnosed and 6 had recurrent disease. Patients received autologous tumor lysate-pulsed dendritic cell vaccination between about 2003 and 2012. Three intradermal dendritic cell vaccine injections were administered to patients at biweekly intervals in the arm below the axilla. To make the vaccine, monocyte-derived dendritic cells were cultured for under 9 days with IL-4 and GM-CSF and then pulsed overnight with autologous tumor lysate. Survival after dendritic cell vaccination was correlated with TCR sequencing metrics, such as TIL content and the overlap between tumor and blood repertoires. Tumor-infiltrating lymphocyte content was quantified and tumor and blood repertoires were compared in dendritic cell-vaccinated glioblastoma patients by deep sequencing of TCR beta CDR3 regions.

To be selected, patients needed enough residual fresh-frozen tumor tissue and more than two years of available survival data. Although molecular status otherwise differed among the glioblastoma patients, no patient had an isocitrate dehydrogenase mutation. PBMC were collected before vaccination, two weeks after the third vaccination, and at tumor progression if tumor progression occurred. The Qiagen DNeasy Blood extraction Kit was used to extract genomic DNA. Between the V and J ends, shortened by 0 bases and 6 bases respectively, the junction contains 12 bases. Based on the germline V gene, the CDR1 and CDR2 sequences are SGHRS and YFSETQ. Counted from cysteine to phenylalanine, this CDR3 has 15 amino acids. Of the read, only the CDR3 DNA is kept; its 45 bases are in frame from base 1. Turning to this clone: No antigen is known for it. Nothing much larger sits one base from this clone, and base qualities are not available.

On the study overall, not on this receptor specifically: The response model built on TCR overlap across three groups was characterized as speculative, with prospective validation still needed. The cohort was small and heterogeneous, only a few patients had full blood and tumor sets, and even fewer had initial-recurrent tumor pairs. No direct relationship between TCR clonality and survival was found, suggesting a diverse polyclonal response may matter. Longer time to progression and overall survival after dendritic cell vaccination were predicted by higher estimated pretreatment TIL content.

Using the immunoSEQ assay, TCRB CDR3 regions were amplified from roughly 2.2 micrograms of genomic DNA, or from all available DNA when less than that was on hand. The multiplex PCR relied on 60 forward primers for TCR V beta segments and 13 reverse primers for J beta segments. To estimate reads per starting template, synthetic control templates were spiked into each sample at limiting dilution. Reads of 87 bp were generated by sequencing on the Illumina HiSeq System. On the study's bioinformatics: To remove PCR and sequencing errors, closely related sequences were merged with a nearest neighbor algorithm. TCR overlap was measured as the percentage of unique tumor TCR beta sequences also present in the same patient's peripheral blood. Held by TCRdb, this immuneACCESS table contains in-frame sequences only and omits some clones. Under half of the omission traces to an unresolved V gene where checked; the cause of the rest is unknown. V and J calls and clone size are as listed in that table; D and trimming were resolved from the DNA. Counted in this sample were approximately 64,000 clones; 75% to 90% of them appeared once. Together, the top ten hold 7% to 10% of the sample.

Sample: blood, taken before dendritic cell vaccination. The chain employs TRBV5-1 and TRBJ2-2; possibly the D gene is TRBD1, per 7 matching bases. The TCR was taken from a human donor with glioblastoma. The DNA sequence is TGCGCCAGCAGCTTGGTGGAGGGGGCTCCCGGGGAGCTGTTTTTT. It translates as CASSLVEGAPGELFF.